This TCR beta chain comes out of a study of shared clonotypes between healthy human individuals. For the study at large: Three plates each covered CD4 naive and memory; CD8 naive two, CD8 memory one.

Details on this clone: What it recognizes is unknown.

General study points: In this cohort, only blood was sampled, and tissue repertoires likely differ.

Trimming removed 3 bases at V and 0 bases at J, with 12 bases between. From germline, CDR1 is SGHTA and CDR2 FQGTGA. This CDR3 is 16 amino acids long. Naive CD8 populations comprised CD45RO-negative cells positively selected for CCR7, excluding terminally differentiated effector memory CD45RA+ cells. Every donor, a Caucasian adult, lived in Nashville, Tennessee. The table came from immunoSEQ multiplex PCR; TCRdb's copy has only in-frame clones and leaves some out. This sample has millions of clones, with roughly 91% found just once. The receptor's source is a man between 18 and 29 years old in good health. Some clones in this sample may be carry-over from other donors' samples. The rearrangement joins TRBV7-3 to TRBJ2-1, with unresolved D. Sequenced sample: naive CD8+ T cells from PBMCs. In nucleotides, the CDR3 is TGTGCCAGCAGCTTCCGAACTACAAACTCCTACAATGAGCAGTTCTTC. As protein: CASSFRTTNSYNEQFF.